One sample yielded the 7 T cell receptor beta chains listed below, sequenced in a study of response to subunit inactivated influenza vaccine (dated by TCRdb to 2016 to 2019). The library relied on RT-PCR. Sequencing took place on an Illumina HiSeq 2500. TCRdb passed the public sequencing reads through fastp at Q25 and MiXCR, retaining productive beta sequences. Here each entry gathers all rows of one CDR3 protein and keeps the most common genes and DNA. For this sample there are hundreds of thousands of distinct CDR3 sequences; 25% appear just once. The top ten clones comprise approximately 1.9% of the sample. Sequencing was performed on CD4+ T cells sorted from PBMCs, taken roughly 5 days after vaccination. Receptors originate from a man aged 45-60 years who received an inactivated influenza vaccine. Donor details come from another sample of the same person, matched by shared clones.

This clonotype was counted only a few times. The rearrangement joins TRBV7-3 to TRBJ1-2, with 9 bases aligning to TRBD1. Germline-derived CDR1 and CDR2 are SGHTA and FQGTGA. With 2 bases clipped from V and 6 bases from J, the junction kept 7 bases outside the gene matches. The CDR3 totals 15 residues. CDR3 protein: CASSLGQGSAHGYTF. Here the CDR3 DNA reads TGTGCCAGCAGCTTAGGACAGGGGTCCGCTCATGGCTACACCTTC.

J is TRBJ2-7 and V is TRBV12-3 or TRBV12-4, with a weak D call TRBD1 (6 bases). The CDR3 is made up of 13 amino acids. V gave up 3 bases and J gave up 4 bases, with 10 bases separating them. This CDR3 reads CASSFTDRYEQYF. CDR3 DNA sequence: TGTGCCAGCAGTTTTACCGACAGGTACGAGCAGTACTTC.

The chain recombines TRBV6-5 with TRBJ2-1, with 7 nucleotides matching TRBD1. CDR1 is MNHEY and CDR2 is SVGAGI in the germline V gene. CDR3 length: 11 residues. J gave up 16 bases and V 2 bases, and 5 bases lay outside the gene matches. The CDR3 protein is CASSYRGQPFF. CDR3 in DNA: TGTGCCAGCAGTTACCGGGGACAGCCTTTCTTC.

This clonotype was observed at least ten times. The CDR3 reads CASSPSRDQPQHF. CDR3 sequence (DNA): TGTGCCAGCAGCCCAAGCCGGGATCAGCCCCAGCATTTT. The chain combines TRBV7-8 with TRBJ1-5; D gene unclear. CDR3 length: 13 amino acids. Trimming stripped 5 bases from V and 5 bases from J, with 10 bases between. Germline V gene lookup returns CDR1 SGHVS and CDR2 FQNEAQ. Together with reference TRBV7-8 and TRBJ1-5, the CDR3 gives the full variable domain: GAGVSQSPRYKVAKRGQDVALRCDPISGHVSLFWYQQALGQGPEFLTYFQNEAQLDKSGLPSDRFFAERPEGSVSTLKIQRTQQEDSAVYLCASSPSRDQPQHFGDGTRLSIL.

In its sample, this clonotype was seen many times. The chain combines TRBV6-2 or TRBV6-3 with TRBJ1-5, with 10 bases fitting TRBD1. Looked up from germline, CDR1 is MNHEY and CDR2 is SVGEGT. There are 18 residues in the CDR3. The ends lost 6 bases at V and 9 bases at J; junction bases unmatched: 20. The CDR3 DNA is TGTGCCAGCAGACGCCGGGACAGGGGAAGAGAGGAACGGGGGCCCCAGCATTTT. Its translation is CASRRRDRGREERGPQHF.

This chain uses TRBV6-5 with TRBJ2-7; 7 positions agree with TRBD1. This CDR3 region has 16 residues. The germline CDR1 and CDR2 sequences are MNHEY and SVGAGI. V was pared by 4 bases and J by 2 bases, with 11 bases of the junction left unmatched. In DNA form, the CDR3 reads TGTGCCAGCAGTTTCTATTGGACAGGATCCGCCTACGAGCAGTACTTC. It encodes CASSFYWTGSAYEQYF.

CDR3 nucleotide sequence: TGCGCCAGCAGCTTGGATGTCTCGGGGACAGGGTCATCTGAAGCTTTCTTT. Translating it yields CASSLDVSGTGSSEAFF. The J gene is TRBJ1-1, the V gene TRBV5-1, with 9 bases matching TRBD1. V was pared by 0 bases and J by 6 bases, with 12 bases of the junction left unmatched. This CDR3 spans 17 amino acids. Germline V lookup: CDR1 SGHRS, CDR2 YFSETQ.